The source of this T cell receptor beta chain is a study of T cell responses to AZD1222 COVID-19 vaccine. Profiling relied on immunoSEQ multiplex PCR, and the TCRdb table lists in-frame clones only, not all of them. The sample has over 70,000 clones; 88% are singletons. Material: peripheral blood, obtained on day 0 of MenACWY control vaccination. This TCR derives from an adult in good health.

The CDR3 coding sequence is TGTGCCAGCAGCCAAGACCTCGTTTCGACTGAAGCTTTCTTT. Translation gives CASSQDLVSTEAFF. This chain joins TRBV3-1 (or the pseudogene TRBV3-2) and TRBJ1-1; D remains ambiguous. CDR1 is LGHDT, CDR2 YNNKEL, per germline (reference sequence). The CDR3 sequence is 14 residues long. Trimming shortened V by 0 bases and J by 5 bases, and 10 bases separated the two germline ends.